The entry below gives a single T cell receptor (beta chain) sequence along with its context. V gave up 4 bases and J gave up 7 bases; unmatched junction bases: 12. CDR3 length: 15 residues. Germline V lookup: CDR1 GTSNPN, CDR2 SVGIG (reference sequence). Here immunoSEQ multiplex PCR was the method, and the copy in TCRdb shows in-frame clones only, minus some. The sample has about 33,000 clones; roughly nine tenths are singletons. The sample originates from a study of T cells in localized non-small cell lung cancer. The genes are TRBV30 and TRBJ2-1; the match to TRBD1 covers 8 bases. The source of this sequence is a man between 40 and 70 years old with stage I lung adenocarcinoma. Specimen: peripheral blood, collected before any cancer treatment. This chain's CDR3 is CAWKLRDRPFNEQFF. DNA for the CDR3: TGTGCCTGGAAATTGCGGGACAGGCCTTTTAATGAGCAGTTCTTC. Variable domain in full (rest from reference TRBV30 and TRBJ2-1): SQTIHQWPATLVQPVGSPLSLECTVEGTSNPNLYWYRQAAGRGLQLLFYSVGIGQISSEVPQNLSASRPQDRQFILSSKKLLLSDSGFYLCAWKLRDRPFNEQFFGPGTRLTVL.